This T cell receptor (beta chain) was identified in a study of blood T cell repertoires in COVID-19. The repertoire was sequenced with immunoSEQ multiplex PCR; TCRdb's copy has only in-frame clones and lacks some. The table records about 200,000 clones, around nine tenths of them present only once. V was pared by 4 bases and J by 5 bases, with 18 bases between. Germline V gene sequence: CDR1 SGHNT, CDR2 YYREEE (reference sequence). The CDR3 extends over 15 amino acids. What was sequenced was peripheral blood. The clonotype was recovered from a man in his late teens or twenties with active or convalescent COVID-19. The genes are TRBV5-4 and TRBJ1-1, with D possibly TRBD1 on 6 matching bases. CDR3 residues: CASSPRGGGATEAFF. For the CDR3, the DNA is TGTGCCAGCAGCCCCCGGGGTGGGGGCGCGACTGAAGCTTTCTTT.